A single sample gave rise to the 13 T cell receptor beta chains below, sequenced in a study of Ad26.COV2.S vaccination and SARS-CoV-2 variants. The method was immunoSEQ multiplex PCR; TCRdb's version includes in-frame clones alone and lacks a portion of them. The sample lists 180,000 or so clones, 70% to 90% occurring once. Material: peripheral blood, obtained after recovery from COVID-19. The receptors were gathered from a human donor who had recovered from COVID-19.

This chain links TRBV10-3 with TRBJ2-1; 8 bases map to TRBD2. This CDR3 is built from 14 residues. V gave up 6 bases and J gave up 3 bases; unmatched junction bases: 4. Germline values: CDR1 ENHRY, CDR2 SYGVKD. The CDR3 sequence: CAIREREHYNEQFF. CDR3 bases: TGTGCCATCAGGGAGCGGGAGCACTACAATGAGCAGTTCTTC.

The chain employs TRBV6-5 and TRBJ1-5; D is unresolved. The V end was cut by 2 bases, the J end by 0 bases, with 8 bases between. The germline gives CDR1 MNHEY, CDR2 SVGAGI. CDR3 size: 15 residues. CDR3 region: CASSYRPFSNQPQHF. The DNA of the CDR3 is TGTGCCAGCAGTTACCGTCCGTTTAGCAATCAGCCCCAGCATTTT.

The gene calls are TRBV10-1 and TRBJ2-2; D gene ambiguous. CDR3 size: 15 residues. V lost 5 bases, J lost 3 bases, and 13 bases lay in between. CDR1 WNHNN and CDR2 SYGVQD come from the germline V gene (reference sequence). The CDR3 nucleotides read TGCGCCAGCAGTCCGGCGGCTTTGGACACCGGGGAGCTGTTTTTT. Amino acids: CASSPAALDTGELFF.

This CDR3 reads CASSQTGDYGYTF. For the CDR3, the DNA is TGTGCCAGCAGCCAGACAGGGGACTATGGCTACACCTTC. The chain has TRBV5-6 and TRBJ1-2; TRBD1 aligns across 8 bases. After removal of 4 bases from V and 3 bases from J, the junction contained 2 bases not matched to a gene. CDR1 and CDR2 (germline): SGHDT, YYEEEE. This CDR3 has 13 residues. The variable domain in full, with the rest retrieved from reference TRBV5-6 and TRBJ1-2, is DAGVTQSPTHLIKTRGQQVTLRCSPKSGHDTVSWYQQALGQGPQFIFQYYEEEERQRGNFPDRFSGHQFPNYSSELNVNALLLGDSALYLCASSQTGDYGYTFGSGTRLTVV.

This clone qualifies as medium-sized. The CDR3 here is CASSEETGSNQPQHF. Written as DNA, the CDR3 is TGTGCCAGCAGTGAGGAAACAGGGAGTAATCAGCCCCAGCATTTT. This chain links TRBV6-1 with TRBJ1-5; maybe TRBD1 (6 bases). The germline gives CDR1 MNHNS, CDR2 SASEGT. The CDR3 consists of 15 residues. Trimming shortened V by 3 bases and J by 4 bases, and 13 bases separated the two germline ends.

The chain uses TRBV19 and TRBJ1-6; possible D gene TRBD1, 5 bases. Germline-derived CDR1 and CDR2 are LNHDA and SQIVND (reference sequence). Between the trimmed V and J ends, which lost 6 bases and 7 bases, there was a span of 19 bases. The CDR3 extends over 16 amino acids. CDR3 protein: CASSPEMRDPNSPLHF. The CDR3 DNA reads as TGTGCCAGTAGCCCGGAAATGAGGGACCCAAATTCACCCCTCCACTTT.

This chain connects TRBV6-1 to TRBJ2-7; 8 positions match TRBD1. V shed 3 bases and J 2 bases; nucleotides not matched to a gene: 12. The CDR3 loop spans 17 amino acids. Germline CDR1 MNHNS, CDR2 SASEGT. This chain's CDR3 is CASSEYRTGSGAYEQYF. CDR3 coding DNA: TGTGCCAGCAGTGAGTATCGGACAGGGAGTGGGGCCTACGAGCAGTACTTC.

The gene calls are TRBV19 and TRBJ2-2; D gene ambiguous. Germline V gives CDR1 LNHDA, CDR2 SQIVND (reference sequence). Deletions cut 5 bases from V and 6 bases from J, with 10 bases between. The CDR3 totals 13 residues. For the CDR3, the DNA is TGTGCCAGTAGTGGGCCTTCGGCCGGGGAGCTGTTTTTT. Translation gives CASSGPSAGELFF.

The chain joins TRBV28 to TRBJ1-5; 11 bases are a match to TRBD1. Germline V gene sequence: CDR1 MDHEN, CDR2 SYDVKM. The CDR3 is 17 residues long. Trimming cost V 1 base and J 5 bases; bases outside gene matches: 7. The CDR3 loop reads CASSLYRTGGNDQPQHF. CDR3 in DNA: TGTGCCAGCAGTTTATACCGGACAGGGGGCAACGATCAGCCCCAGCATTTT.

The genes are TRBV9 and TRBJ2-7; TRBD2 aligns across 8 bases. This CDR3 spans 14 amino acids. J was trimmed by 2 bases and V by 2 bases; bases with no gene match: 3. The germline V gene encodes CDR1 SGDLS and CDR2 YYNGEE. The CDR3 sequence is CASSVGGATYEQYF. The CDR3 DNA reads as TGTGCCAGCAGCGTCGGGGGGGCCACCTACGAGCAGTACTTC.

The chain combines TRBV4-1 with TRBJ2-7; D is unresolved. Trimming stripped 4 bases from V and 1 base from J, with 11 bases between. Germline loops: CDR1 MGHRA, CDR2 YSYEKL. The CDR3 is 14 residues long. This CDR3 is CASSPRGSSYEQYF. The CDR3 DNA reads TGCGCCAGCAGCCCTCGTGGGTCGTCCTACGAGCAGTACTTC.

V is TRBV6-1 and J is TRBJ2-5; D remains unclear. The CDR3 has 17 residues. V was pared by 1 base and J by 5 bases, with 20 bases between. CDR1 and CDR2 (germline): MNHNS, SASEGT. CDR3 in amino acids: CASSEGASPVWVETQYF. The CDR3, as DNA: TGTGCCAGCAGTGAAGGAGCGAGCCCCGTTTGGGTGGAGACCCAGTACTTC.

This clone has a single count. V usage is TRBV29-1 and J usage is TRBJ2-7; TRBD1 matches at 8 bases. Losses at the gene ends were 5 bases for V and 4 bases for J; bases not matched to a gene: 7. CDR1 is SQVTM, CDR2 ANQGSEA, per germline. The CDR3 spans 13 residues. The CDR3 sequence is CSVRQGSRYEQYF. CDR3 DNA sequence: TGCAGCGTTCGACAGGGGTCTCGGTACGAGCAGTACTTC.